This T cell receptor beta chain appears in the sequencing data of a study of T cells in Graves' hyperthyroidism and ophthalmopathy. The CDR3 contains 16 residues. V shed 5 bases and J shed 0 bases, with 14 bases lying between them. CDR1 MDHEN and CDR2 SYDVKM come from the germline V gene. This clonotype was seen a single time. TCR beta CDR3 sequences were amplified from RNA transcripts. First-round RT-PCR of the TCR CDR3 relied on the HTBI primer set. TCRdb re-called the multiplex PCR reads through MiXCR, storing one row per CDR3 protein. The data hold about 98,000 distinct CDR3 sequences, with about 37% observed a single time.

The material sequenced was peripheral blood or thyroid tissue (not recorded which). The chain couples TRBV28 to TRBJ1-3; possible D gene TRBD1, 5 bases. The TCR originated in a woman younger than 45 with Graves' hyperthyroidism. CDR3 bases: TGTGCCAGCAGTCTGACAGACATCACCTCTGGAAACACCATATATTTT. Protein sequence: CASSLTDITSGNTIYF. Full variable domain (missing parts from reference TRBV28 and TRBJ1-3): DVKVTQSSRYLVKRTGEKVFLECVQDMDHENMFWYRQDPGLGLRLIYFSYDVKMKEKGDIPEGYSVSREKKERFSLILESASTNQTSMYLCASSLTDITSGNTIYFGEGSWLTVV.